The 10 T cell receptor beta chains given below trace back to one sample, sequenced in a study of blood T cell repertoires in COVID-19. Measured with immunoSEQ multiplex PCR; TCRdb has only the in-frame clones, and not every one. The profile shows 150,000 to 200,000 clones, roughly 80% of them singletons. Sequenced material: peripheral blood. These receptors were taken from a woman aged 25-40 years with acute or convalescent COVID-19.

The chain employs TRBV10-3 and TRBJ1-1; no firm D call. CDR1 and CDR2 (germline): ENHRY, SYGVKD. The ends were cut back, 3 bases at V and 3 bases at J, with 2 bases in the middle. This CDR3 is built from 11 residues. The chain's CDR3 is CAISDYTEAFF. CDR3 DNA sequence: TGTGCCATCAGTGACTACACTGAAGCTTTCTTT.

This chain connects TRBV27 to TRBJ2-7; TRBD1 matches 7 bases. Germline lookup yields CDR1 MNHEY and CDR2 SMNVEV (reference sequence). V shed 6 bases and J 1 base; nucleotides not matched to a gene: 12. The length of the CDR3 is 16 residues. For the CDR3, the DNA is TGTGCCAGCAGCCCTAGCCCGGACAGGCAGTCCTACGAGCAGTACTTC. It translates to CASSPSPDRQSYEQYF.

This chain connects TRBV7-2 to TRBJ1-4, with D perhaps TRBD1 (5 bases). V was trimmed by 5 bases and J by 5 bases, leaving 9 bases between them. Germline CDR1 is SGHTA and CDR2 is FQGNSA. CDR3 size: 13 residues. The CDR3 DNA reads TGTGCCAGCAGCGGGGGGTGGAATGAAAAACTGTTTTTT. It specifies CASSGGWNEKLFF.

The genes are TRBV5-4 and TRBJ1-2; D is unresolved. In germline, CDR1 is SGHNT, CDR2 YYREEE (reference sequence). Trimming pared 4 bases from V and 0 bases from J, leaving 4 bases between. The CDR3 contains 12 residues. CDR3 sequence (DNA): TGTGCCAGCAGCGACACTAACTATGGCTACACCTTC. Its protein is CASSDTNYGYTF.

The V and J genes are TRBV27 and TRBJ2-3; TRBD2 agrees at 9 bases. Trimming removed 2 bases from V and 10 bases from J; junction bases left unmatched: 7. The CDR3 has 14 residues. Germline V gives CDR1 MNHEY, CDR2 SMNVEV (reference sequence). CDR3 loop: CASSLGGGANAQYF. CDR3 in DNA: TGTGCCAGCAGTTTAGGCGGGGGGGCTAATGCGCAGTATTTT.

This clone was found once. This chain joins TRBV9 and TRBJ2-7; TRBD1 agrees at 7 bases. The CDR3 runs 14 residues. From germline, CDR1 is SGDLS and CDR2 YYNGEE. J lost 2 bases, V lost 4 bases, and 6 bases had no gene match. CDR3 sequence (DNA): TGTGCCAGCAGCCGACAGGGTATGACCTACGAGCAGTACTTC. Translated: CASSRQGMTYEQYF.

The rearrangement links TRBV3-1 (or the pseudogene TRBV3-2) to TRBJ2-3; the D is unclear. Germline CDR1 is LGHDT and CDR2 is YNNKEL (reference sequence). The CDR3 is made up of 17 amino acids. V gave up 1 base and J gave up 5 bases, with 19 bases separating them. For the CDR3, the DNA is TGTGCCAGCAGCCAAGTTCCTCCATCCGGAAGGAGAGATACGCAGTATTTT. Protein product: CASSQVPPSGRRDTQYF.

The rearrangement joins TRBV27 to TRBJ2-1; possibly TRBD1 for D (5 bases). The CDR3 runs to 13 residues. Germline CDR1 and CDR2: MNHEY and SMNVEV (reference sequence). V lost 3 bases and J lost 4, with 7 bases in between. The CDR3 DNA sequence: TGTGCCAGCAGTTTCGACAGTTACAATGAGCAGTTCTTC. Its translation: CASSFDSYNEQFF.

The V call is TRBV5-4, the J call TRBJ1-1, with a weak D call TRBD1 (5 bases). This CDR3 has 15 residues. Germline V gene data show CDR1 as SGHNT and CDR2 as YYREEE (reference sequence). Deletions cut 2 bases from V and 1 base from J, with 12 bases between. CDR3 residues: CASSFPVGANTEAFF. CDR3 nucleotides: TGTGCCAGCAGCTTCCCGGTAGGGGCGAACACTGAAGCTTTCTTT.

This clone was seen a single time. This rearrangement joins TRBV5-1 to TRBJ1-4; 7 bases match TRBD1. There are 14 residues in the CDR3. CDR1 SGHRS and CDR2 YFSETQ come from the germline V gene. Trimming cost V 7 bases and J 3 bases; bases outside gene matches: 6. The DNA of the CDR3 is TGCGCCAGCCGCACAGGGGCAGCTAATGAAAAACTGTTTTTT. Its protein is CASRTGAANEKLFF.